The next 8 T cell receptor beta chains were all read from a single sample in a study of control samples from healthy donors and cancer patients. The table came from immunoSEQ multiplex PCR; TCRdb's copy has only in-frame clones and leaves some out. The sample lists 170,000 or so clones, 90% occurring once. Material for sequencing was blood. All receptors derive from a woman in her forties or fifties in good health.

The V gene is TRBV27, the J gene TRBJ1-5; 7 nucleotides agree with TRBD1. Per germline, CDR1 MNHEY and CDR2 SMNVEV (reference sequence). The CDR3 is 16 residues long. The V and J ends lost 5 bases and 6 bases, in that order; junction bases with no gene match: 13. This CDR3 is CASSLDGQVNSQPQHF. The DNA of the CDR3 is TGTGCCAGCAGTCTGGACGGACAGGTCAATTCTCAGCCCCAGCATTTT.

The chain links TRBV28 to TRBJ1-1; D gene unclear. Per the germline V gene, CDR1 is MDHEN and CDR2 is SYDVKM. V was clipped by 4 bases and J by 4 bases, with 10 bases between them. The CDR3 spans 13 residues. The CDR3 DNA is TGTGCCAGCAGTTCCTACGGAGGCACTGAAGCTTTCTTT. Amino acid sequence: CASSSYGGTEAFF.

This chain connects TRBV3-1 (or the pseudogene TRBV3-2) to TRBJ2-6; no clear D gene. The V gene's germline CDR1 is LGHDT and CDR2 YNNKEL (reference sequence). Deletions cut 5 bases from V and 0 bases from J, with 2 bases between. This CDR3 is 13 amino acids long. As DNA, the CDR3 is TGTGCCAGCAGCGCCTCTGGGGCCAACGTCCTGACTTTC. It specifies CASSASGANVLTF.

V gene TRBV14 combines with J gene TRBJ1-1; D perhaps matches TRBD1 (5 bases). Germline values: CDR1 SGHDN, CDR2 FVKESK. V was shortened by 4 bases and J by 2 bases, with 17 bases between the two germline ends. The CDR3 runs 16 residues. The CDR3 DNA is TGTGCCAGCAGCCCTGCTGGTCGGGGCGTAAACACTGAAGCTTTCTTT. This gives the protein CASSPAGRGVNTEAFF.

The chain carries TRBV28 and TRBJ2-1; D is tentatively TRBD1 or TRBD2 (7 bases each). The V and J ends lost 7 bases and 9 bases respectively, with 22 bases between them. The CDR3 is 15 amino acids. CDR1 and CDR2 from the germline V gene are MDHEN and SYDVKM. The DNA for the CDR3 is TGTGCCAGCAACCCGGGACAGTCACCGGGGGGTGAGCAGTTCTTC. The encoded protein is CASNPGQSPGGEQFF.

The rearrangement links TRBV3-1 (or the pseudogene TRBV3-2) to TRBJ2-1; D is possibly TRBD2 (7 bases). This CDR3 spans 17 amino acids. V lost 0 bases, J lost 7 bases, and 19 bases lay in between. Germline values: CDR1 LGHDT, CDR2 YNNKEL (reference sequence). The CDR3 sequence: CASSQEYTGGESNEQFF. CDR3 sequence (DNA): TGTGCCAGCAGCCAAGAATATACGGGGGGCGAGTCAAATGAGCAGTTCTTC.

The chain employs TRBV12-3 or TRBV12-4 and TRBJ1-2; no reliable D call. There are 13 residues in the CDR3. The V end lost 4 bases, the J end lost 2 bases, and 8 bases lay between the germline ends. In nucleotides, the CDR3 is TGTGCCAGCAGTTGGACGGTGAACTATGGCTACACCTTC. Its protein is CASSWTVNYGYTF.

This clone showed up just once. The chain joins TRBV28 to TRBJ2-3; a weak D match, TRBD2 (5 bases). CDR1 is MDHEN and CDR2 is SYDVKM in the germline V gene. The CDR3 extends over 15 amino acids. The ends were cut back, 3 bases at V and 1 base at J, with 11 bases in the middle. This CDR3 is CASSFGGRGTDTQYF. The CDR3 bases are TGTGCCAGCAGTTTCGGCGGGCGGGGCACAGATACGCAGTATTTT.